These 2 T cell receptor beta chains originate from one sample sequenced in a study of T cell responses to AZD1222 COVID-19 vaccine. Here immunoSEQ multiplex PCR was the method, and the copy in TCRdb shows in-frame clones only, minus some. The sample has 68,000 or so clones; about 80% are singletons. The starting material was peripheral blood, obtained on day 0 of AZD1222 vaccination. The receptors originated from an adult in good health.

The chain recombines TRBV7-9 with TRBJ1-5, with D hard to call. CDR1 is SEHNR and CDR2 is FQNEAQ in the germline V gene (reference sequence). The CDR3 has 14 amino acids. The germline V and J ends were trimmed by 5 bases and 3 bases, with 11 bases remaining between them. CDR3 protein: CASSPQSNNQPQHF. The CDR3, as DNA: TGTGCCAGCAGCCCACAGAGTAACAATCAGCCCCAGCATTTT. Complete variable domain (other parts from reference TRBV7-9 and TRBJ1-5): DTGVSQNPRHKITKRGQNVTFRCDPISEHNRLYWYRQTLGQGPEFLTYFQNEAQLEKSRLLSDRFSAERPKGSFSTLEIQRTEQGDSAMYLCASSPQSNNQPQHFGDGTRLSIL.

V and J are TRBV5-4 and TRBJ2-3; D not resolved. CDR3 length: 13 residues. Deletions cut 4 bases from V and 0 bases from J, with 6 bases between. CDR1 is SGHNT and CDR2 is YYREEE in the germline V gene (reference sequence). The chain's CDR3 is CASSDHSTDTQYF. The CDR3 coding sequence is TGTGCCAGCAGCGACCATAGCACAGATACGCAGTATTTT.